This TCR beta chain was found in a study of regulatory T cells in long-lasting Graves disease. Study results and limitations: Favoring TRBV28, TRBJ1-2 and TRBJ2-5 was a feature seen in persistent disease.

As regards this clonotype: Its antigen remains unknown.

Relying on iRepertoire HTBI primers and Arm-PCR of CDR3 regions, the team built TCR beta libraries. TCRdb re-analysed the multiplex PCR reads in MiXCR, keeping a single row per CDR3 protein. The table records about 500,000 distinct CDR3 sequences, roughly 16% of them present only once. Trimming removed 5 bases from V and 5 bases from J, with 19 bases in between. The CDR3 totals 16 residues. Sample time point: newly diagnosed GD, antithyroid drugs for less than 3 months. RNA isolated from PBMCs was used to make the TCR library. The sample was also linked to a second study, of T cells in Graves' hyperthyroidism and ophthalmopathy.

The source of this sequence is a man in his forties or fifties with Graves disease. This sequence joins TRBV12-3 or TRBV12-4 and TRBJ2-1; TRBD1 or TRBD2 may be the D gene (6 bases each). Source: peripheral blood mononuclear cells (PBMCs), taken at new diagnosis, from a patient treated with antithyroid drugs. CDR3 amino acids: CASSPVKKRGHNEQFF. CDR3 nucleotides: TGTGCCAGCAGTCCCGTTAAAAAACGGGGGCACAATGAGCAGTTCTTC.